This T cell receptor (beta chain) comes out of a study of blood T cell repertoires in COVID-19. In the study overall: Samples representing acute and convalescent COVID-19 were sourced from the United States, Italy and Spain.

As processed by the authors: The authors estimated nucleated cell counts from reference gene primer amplification. Data came from immunoSEQ multiplex PCR; TCRdb stores just in-frame clones and leaves some out. The V and J calls and clone size were taken over from that table, and D and trimming were inferred from the DNA. Of tens of thousands of clones in the sample, roughly 84% were seen once. This CDR3 contains 14 residues. The germline CDR1 and CDR2 sequences are SGHAT and FQNNGV. Trimming took off 7 bases at V and 8 bases at J, with 18 bases between the two ends. This clonotype originated in a man in his fifties or sixties with acute or convalescent COVID-19. V usage is TRBV11-2 and J usage is TRBJ2-1; D is perhaps TRBD1 (6 bases). The sequenced sample was peripheral blood. The chain's CDR3 is CASNRDTPIYEQFF. The CDR3 DNA sequence: TGTGCCAGCAACCGGGACACGCCGATCTATGAGCAGTTCTTC.